The 15 T cell receptor beta chains in this list originate from one sample, sequenced in a study of tissue T cells after allogeneic stem cell transplantation. Measured with immunoSEQ multiplex PCR; TCRdb has only the in-frame clones, and not every one. The repertoire holds about 48,000 clones, with 73% as singletons. The sequenced material came from sorted cells pooled from one or two spleens. The receptor set was obtained from a pool of C57BL/6 mice in good health.

A remark on this clone: Any gene name here is a mouse gene name. The read is 1 residue too short to cover the CDR3 end, so that end is filled in from the germline J gene. Other nucleotide sequences in the sample specify the same CDR3. The rearrangement joins TRBV3 to TRBJ1-1; 7 nucleotides agree with TRBD1. V was pared by 2 bases and J by 1 base, with 1 base of the junction left unmatched. CDR1 is SNHLY, CDR2 FYNGKV, per germline (reference sequence). This CDR3 comprises 14 residues. CDR3 protein: CASSLQGGNTEVFF. Partial CDR3 DNA: TGTGCCAGCAGCTTACAGGGGGGAAACACAGAAGTCTTC.

Only one count was recorded for this clone. Here the gene names and germline are mouse. The read stops 1 residue short of the end of the CDR3; the missing end is completed from the germline J gene. The chain has TRBV3 and TRBJ1-3, with unresolved D. V dropped 4 bases and J dropped 1 base, with 5 bases sitting between them. This CDR3 is 13 amino acids long. Germline CDR1 SNHLY, CDR2 FYNGKV (reference sequence). CDR3: CASSSRSGNTLYF. Incomplete CDR3 DNA: TGTGCCAGCAGCTCCAGGTCTGGAAATACGCTCTAT.

Concerning this clone itself: The genes and germline here are from mouse. Coverage ceases 1 residue before the CDR3 finishes, and the germline J gene fills in the end. The rearrangement links TRBV19 to TRBJ2-7; a possible D gene is TRBD1 (5 bases). Germline CDR1 FNHDT, CDR2 SITEND (reference sequence). The CDR3 extends over 13 amino acids. Trimming cost V 5 bases and J 4 bases, with 13 bases left between them. CDR3 sequence reads: CASSPPGSYEQYF. The sequenced part of the CDR3 DNA is TGTGCCAGCAGCCCCCCAGGGTCTTATGAACAGTAC.

Regarding this clone: Gene names refer to mouse genes. The sequence runs out 1 residue before the end of the CDR3; the remainder is reconstructed from the germline J gene. The chain recombines TRBV19 with TRBJ2-4; the D gene is possibly TRBD2 (5 bases). This CDR3 has 13 amino acids. V shed 1 base and J shed 6 bases, with 9 bases lying between them. Germline-derived CDR1 and CDR2 are FNHDT and SITEND (reference sequence). CDR3 region: CASSIWGGNTLYF. The DNA read from the CDR3 is TGTGCCAGCAGTATATGGGGAGGCAACACCTTGTAC. Looking up the rest from reference TRBV19 and TRBJ2-4 gives the full variable domain: GGIITQTPKFLIGQEGQKLTLKCQQNFNHDTMYWYRQDSGKGLRLIYYSITENDLQKGDLSEGYDASREKKSSFSLTVTSAQKNEMAVFLCASSIWGGNTLYFGAGTRLSVL.

This clone appeared a single time. All gene names here are mouse names. From the germline J gene comes the end of the CDR3, since the read stops 1 residue before it. V and J are TRBV1 and TRBJ1-1; perhaps TRBD1 as D (5 bases). Germline CDR1 NSQYPW, CDR2 LRSPGD (reference sequence). The CDR3 is 14 residues long. Trimming pared 0 bases from V and 5 bases from J, leaving 10 bases between. This CDR3 reads CTCSADLEGTEVFF. The CDR3 DNA, read in part, is TGCACCTGCAGTGCAGATTTGGAGGGGACAGAAGTCTTC.

A note on this clone: The genes are named according to mouse. The read ends 1 residue before the CDR3 terminus; that terminus is restored from the germline J gene. This chain connects TRBV2 to TRBJ1-3; TRBD1 might be the D (5 bases). Germline CDR1 LGHNA, CDR2 YSYQKL. The ends were cut back, 6 bases at V and 0 bases at J, with 9 bases in the middle. CDR3 length: 14 amino acids. The part of the CDR3 DNA that was read is TGTGCCAGCAGGGACAATCATTCTGGAAATACGCTCTAT. Amino acids: CASRDNHSGNTLY. The CDR3 in its entirety is CASRDNHSGNTLYF.

Of note for this clone: Mouse gene names and germline throughout. The CDR3 end is not reached by the read, which stops 1 residue before it; the germline J gene fills it in. The chain has TRBV19 and TRBJ1-6, with a weak D call TRBD1 (6 bases). TRBJ1-6 is known as an ORF, though its function is uncertain. Germline CDR1 is FNHDT and CDR2 is SITEND (reference sequence). This CDR3 is built from 13 residues. Trimming left V 5 bases short and J 4 bases short, with 7 bases between. This CDR3 is CASSQGYNSPLYF. The DNA read from the CDR3 is TGTGCCAGCAGCCAGGGGTATAATTCGCCCCTCTAC.

This clone has only one observation. These gene names are mouse names. The sequenced CDR3 bases are TGTGCCAGCTCTCGGAGGCCTAACCAAGACACCCAGTAC. Its translation is CASSRRPNQDTQY. The CDR3 in its entirety is CASSRRPNQDTQYF. The chain combines TRBV12-1 with TRBJ2-5, with D hard to call. The read finishes 1 residue shy of the CDR3 end, and the germline J gene is used to complete it. The CDR3 length is 14 residues. Germline V gene data show CDR1 as SGHSN and CDR2 as HYEKVE. With 2 bases removed from V and 0 bases from J, the gap between germline ends came to 8 bases.

A word on this clone: The genes and germline here are from mouse. The read terminates 1 residue ahead of where the CDR3 ends, so the germline J gene completes it. The chain employs TRBV3 and TRBJ2-7, with D possibly TRBD2 on 5 matching bases. The V gene lost 4 bases and the J gene lost 6 bases, with 13 bases spanning the gap. The CDR3 totals 13 residues. Germline CDR1 and CDR2: SNHLY and FYNGKV (reference sequence). The covered CDR3 bases are TGTGCCAGCAGCTCGGCTGGGCCCCTTGAACAGTAC. Its protein is CASSSAGPLEQY. The full CDR3 reads CASSSAGPLEQYF.

Turning to this clone: The listed genes are named as in mouse. Read data end 1 residue before the CDR3 end; the end is taken from the germline J gene. V is TRBV12-1 and J is TRBJ1-2; no clear D. V was trimmed by 0 bases and J by 0 bases, leaving 7 bases between them. Germline lookup yields CDR1 SGHSN and CDR2 HYEKVE. The CDR3 has 14 amino acids. The CDR3 reads CASSLATTNSDYTF. The covered CDR3 bases are TGTGCCAGCTCTCTCGCCACTACAAACTCCGACTACACC. Full variable domain (outside the CDR3, taken from reference TRBV12-1 and TRBJ1-2): DSGVVQSPRHIIKEKGGRSVLTCIPISGHSNVVWYQQTLGKELKFLIQHYEKVERDKGFLPSRFSVQQFDDYHSEMNMSALELEDSAMYFCASSLATTNSDYTFGSGTRLLVI.

There are a few counts of this clone. The gene names here belong to mouse. The sample has other DNA sequences that encode this CDR3 too. The part of the CDR3 DNA that was read is TGTGCCAGCGGTGAAAATTCTGGAAATACGCTCTAT. Translation: CASGENSGNTLY. The full CDR3 is CASGENSGNTLYF. The chain uses TRBV13-2 and TRBJ1-3; unclear D gene. The read comes to an end 1 residue before the CDR3 does, leaving the germline J gene to fill in the end. The CDR3 contains 13 residues. V lost 2 bases, J lost 0 bases, and 3 bases lay in between. The germline V gene encodes CDR1 NNHNN and CDR2 SYGAGS (reference sequence).

Regarding this clone: The genes are named according to mouse. Read coverage stops 1 residue before the CDR3 terminus; the germline J gene supplies the remainder. The chain joins TRBV31 to TRBJ1-4; D is unclear. V gave up 0 bases and J gave up 4 bases, with 6 bases separating them. The V gene's germline CDR1 is GKSSPN and CDR2 SITVG. This CDR3 has 13 amino acids. The sequenced CDR3 bases are TGTGCCTGGAGTCTAGACAACAACGAAAGATTATTT. Translation gives CAWSLDNNERLF. The CDR3 in its entirety is CAWSLDNNERLFF.

A remark on this clone: The listed genes are named as in mouse. The read halts 1 residue ahead of the CDR3 end, with the missing end drawn from the germline J gene. The V call is TRBV29, the J call TRBJ2-4; 10 nucleotides line up with TRBD2. From germline, CDR1 is MSHET and CDR2 SYDVDS. V dropped 6 bases and J dropped 7; count of bases not matched to a gene: 7. CDR3 length: 14 residues. The sequenced CDR3 bases are TGTGCTAGCAGCCCCTGGGGGGGCGAGGACACCTTGTAC. Its translation: CASSPWGGEDTLY. The full CDR3 sequence reads CASSPWGGEDTLYF.

This clone was recorded a few times. Gene names are the mouse ones. The observed sequence ends 1 residue before the CDR3 terminus, with the missing tail filled in from the germline J gene. The chain couples TRBV13-3 to TRBJ2-3; no definite D call. The CDR3 totals 12 residues. Trimming left V 4 bases short and J 2 bases short, with 5 bases between. Germline lookup yields CDR1 NNHDY and CDR2 SYVADS. Partial CDR3 DNA: TGTGCCAGCAGTTCACTTGCAGAAACGCTGTAT. This codes for CASSSLAETLY. The CDR3 in full is CASSSLAETLYF.

As for this clone: All gene names here are mouse names. Read coverage stops 1 residue before the CDR3 terminus; the germline J gene supplies the remainder. J is TRBJ2-2 and V is TRBV19; TRBD1 matches at 11 bases. CDR3 length: 15 residues. With 4 bases clipped from V and 2 bases from J, the junction kept 1 base outside the gene matches. Germline CDR1 is FNHDT and CDR2 is SITEND (reference sequence). Partial CDR3 DNA: TGTGCCAGCAGTGGGGACAGGGGGAACACCGGGCAGCTCTAC. This codes for CASSGDRGNTGQLY. The full-length CDR3 reads as CASSGDRGNTGQLYF.